The rows below give T cell receptor beta chains drawn from one sample of a study of OX40 agonist ivuxolimab in advanced cancers. Method: immunoSEQ multiplex PCR; TCRdb's copy keeps in-frame clones and lacks some. The table has under 85,000 clones, 86% seen once. This specimen was CD4+ or CD8+ T cells sorted from blood, taken in a trial of the OX40 agonist ivuxolimab. The source is an adult with an advanced solid tumor such as melanoma, head and neck, liver or kidney cancer. The CDR3 runs from the conserved cysteine through the conserved F or W. The D gene is left open where the match is weak. Rows give clone size only sometimes, using once, few, many, or a class for an expanded clone.

D gene	V gene	clone size	CDR3 length	J gene	CDR3 DNA	CDR3 protein
NA	TRBV18	NA	14	TRBJ1-2	TGTGCCAGCTCCCCCCCGGCGGGGCGAAATGGCTACACCTTC	CASSPPAGRNGYTF
NA	TRBV10-3	NA	13	TRBJ1-1	TGTGCCATCGGTGCAATCTTGAACACTGAAGCTTTCTTT	CAIGAILNTEAFF
NA	TRBV6-1	NA	15	TRBJ1-2	TGTGCCAGCAGTCTTGAGAGGGGTTCTAACTATGGCTACACCTTC	CASSLERGSNYGYTF
TRBD1	TRBV12-5	NA	15	TRBJ1-1	TGTGCTAGTGGTTTGGGGCGATACGGTCAGGGGGGAGCTTTCTTT	CASGLGRYGQGGAFF
TRBD1	TRBV27	NA	16	TRBJ1-4	TGTGCCAGCAGTTTCCGGACTAACGCAGGGGGCGAAAAACTGTTTTTT	CASSFRTNAGGEKLFF
NA	TRBV7-3	few	13	TRBJ1-1	TGTGCCAGCAGCTCTAAGATGAACACTGAAGCTTTCTTT	CASSSKMNTEAFF
NA	TRBV6-1	NA	15	TRBJ1-5	TGTGCCAGCAGTGAAGCACCGCGGCCCAGTCAGCCCCAGCATTTT	CASSEAPRPSQPQHF
NA	TRBV28	NA	17	TRBJ2-3	TGTGCCAGCAGTCCGACCCAGGGGGGGTTTTGGGCAGATACGCAGTATTTT	CASSPTQGGFWADTQYF
NA	TRBV7-3	NA	15	TRBJ1-1	TGTGCCAGCAGCTTAGGAAGGGGGACGGACACTGAAGCTTTCTTT	CASSLGRGTDTEAFF
NA	TRBV6-1	NA	15	TRBJ2-7	TGTGCCAGCAGCACAGGGACGGGACGCTCCTACGAGCAGTACTTC	CASSTGTGRSYEQYF
NA	TRBV6-1	NA	14	TRBJ2-7	TGTGCCAGCAGCAGTTGGGGGCTAGTTCACGAGCAGTACTTC	CASSSWGLVHEQYF
NA	TRBV6-5	NA	14	TRBJ1-1	TGTGCCAGCAGTCTGGGTTCCTTGAGGACTGAAGCTTTCTTT	CASSLGSLRTEAFF
NA	TRBV18	NA	11	TRBJ2-5	TGTGCCAGCTCAACCCAAGAGACCCAGTACTTC	CASSTQETQYF
NA	TRBV5-6	once	17	TRBJ2-1	TGTGCCAGCAGGAGTCCGGGATCAGCCGAAAGATACAATGAGCAGTTCTTC	CASRSPGSAERYNEQFF
NA	TRBV30	NA	12	TRBJ2-7	TGTGCCTGGAGTGTACTAGCCTACGAGCAGTACTTC	CAWSVLAYEQYF
NA	TRBV9	NA	11	TRBJ2-7	TGTGCCAGCAGCGACAGTGGCGAGCAGTACTTC	CASSDSGEQYF